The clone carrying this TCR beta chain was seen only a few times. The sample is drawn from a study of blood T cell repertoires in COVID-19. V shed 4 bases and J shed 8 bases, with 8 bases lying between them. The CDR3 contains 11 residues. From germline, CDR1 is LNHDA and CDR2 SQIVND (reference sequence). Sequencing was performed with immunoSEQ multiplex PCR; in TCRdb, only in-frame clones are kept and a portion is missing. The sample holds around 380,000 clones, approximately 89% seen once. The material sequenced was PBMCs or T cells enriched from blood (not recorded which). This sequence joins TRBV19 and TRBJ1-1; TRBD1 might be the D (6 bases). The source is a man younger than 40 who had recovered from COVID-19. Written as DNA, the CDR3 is TGTGCCAGTAGTACAGGGGCGGAAGCTTTCTTT. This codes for CASSTGAEAFF.